These T cell receptor beta chains were read from a single sample in a study of beta chain features in type 1 diabetes. Using immunoSEQ multiplex PCR, the repertoire was profiled, and TCRdb retains in-frame clones only, with some absent. The data show hundreds of thousands of clones, with 13% seen just once and 0.022% held by the top ten. The sequencing input was naive CD4+ T cells from blood. All receptors come from a man younger than 35 with type 1 diabetes. The CDR3 runs from the conserved cysteine through the conserved F or W. The D gene is left open where the match is weak. Some rows have no size entry. The others give once, few or many, or a class for an expanded clone.

TRBV7-6	TRBJ1-2	NA	NA	CASSLGFYTF	TGTGCCAGCAGCTTGGGGTTCTACACCTTC
TRBV28	TRBJ1-5	NA	few	CASTFRPSYNQPQHF	TGTGCCAGCACTTTCCGGCCCAGTTACAATCAGCCCCAGCATTTT
TRBV2	TRBJ2-7	NA	few	CASSTGRYEQYF	TGTGCCAGCAGCACAGGGAGGTACGAGCAGTACTTC
TRBV14	TRBJ1-1	NA	few	CASSQEWNTEAFF	TGTGCCAGCAGCCAAGAATGGAACACTGAAGCTTTCTTT
TRBV5-4	TRBJ2-1	TRBD2	NA	CASSLTSGHNEQFF	TGTGCCAGCAGCTTGACTAGCGGTCACAATGAGCAGTTCTTC
TRBV27	TRBJ2-3	TRBD1	NA	CASRVQGASDTQYF	TGTGCCAGCAGAGTACAGGGGGCGTCAGATACGCAGTATTTT
TRBV9	TRBJ2-3	NA	few	CASSVELSKGTQYF	TGTGCCAGCAGCGTAGAACTCTCCAAGGGCACGCAGTATTTT
TRBV5-1	TRBJ1-2	NA	NA	CASSRTGYGYTF	TGCGCCAGCAGCCGCACGGGCTATGGCTACACCTTC
TRBV7-9	TRBJ1-5	NA	NA	CASSYGSNQPQHF	TGTGCCAGCAGTTATGGGAGTAATCAGCCCCAGCATTTT
TRBV14	TRBJ1-1	NA	few	CASSQVVQATEAFF	TGTGCCAGCAGCCAAGTGGTCCAGGCCACTGAAGCTTTCTTT
TRBV7-3	TRBJ2-7	TRBD1	few	CASSFRQGALVEQYF	TGTGCCAGCAGCTTCAGACAGGGGGCTCTCGTCGAGCAGTACTTC
TRBV2	TRBJ1-5	NA	NA	CASSQGGNQPQHF	TGTGCCAGCAGTCAGGGCGGCAATCAGCCCCAGCATTTT
TRBV7-2	TRBJ1-2	TRBD1	few	CASSLGQTRIYGYTF	TGTGCCAGCAGCTTGGGACAGACTCGGATCTATGGCTACACCTTC
TRBV7-2	TRBJ1-2	NA	few	CASSLRTVNYGYTF	TGTGCCAGCAGCTTAAGGACAGTTAACTATGGCTACACCTTC
TRBV5-6	TRBJ1-2	TRBD1	NA	CASSAGTAYGYTF	TGTGCCAGCAGCGCAGGGACAGCCTATGGCTACACCTTC
TRBV29-1	TRBJ1-2	NA	NA	CSVEESRRQAVGYTF	TGCAGCGTTGAAGAGTCTAGGCGGCAGGCGGTTGGCTACACCTTC
TRBV19	TRBJ2-3	TRBD2	NA	CASSTLAGQSTDTQYF	TGTGCCAGTAGTACCCTAGCGGGGCAGAGCACAGATACGCAGTATTTT
TRBV10-3	TRBJ2-5	NA	few	CAISASGEETQYF	TGTGCCATCAGTGCTTCAGGGGAGGAGACCCAGTACTTC
TRBV29-1	TRBJ2-5	TRBD1	few	CSVESDREETQYF	TGCAGCGTTGAATCGGACAGGGAAGAGACCCAGTACTTC
TRBV30	TRBJ2-5	TRBD2	NA	CAWSAPSGQTQYF	TGTGCCTGGAGTGCCCCTAGCGGACAGACCCAGTACTTC
TRBV5-1	TRBJ1-1	NA	few	CASSLSRNTEAFF	TGCGCCAGCAGCTTATCAAGGAACACTGAAGCTTTCTTT
TRBV27	TRBJ1-6	NA	NA	CASSTQGPGSYNSPLHF	TGTGCCAGCAGTACCCAGGGCCCCGGCTCCTATAATTCACCCCTCCACTTT
TRBV7-6	TRBJ1-1	TRBD1	NA	CASSLQGGTEAFF	TGTGCCAGCAGCCTTCAGGGGGGCACTGAAGCTTTCTTT
TRBV19	TRBJ1-6	NA	NA	CASSTAGSPLHF	TGTGCCAGTAGTACAGCAGGATCACCCCTCCACTTT
TRBV7-2	TRBJ1-2	TRBD1	NA	CASSSGGQANYGYTF	TGTGCCAGCAGCTCCGGGGGACAGGCAAACTATGGCTACACCTTC
TRBV19	TRBJ2-3	NA	few	CASSTTGTPSTDTQYF	TGTGCCAGTAGTACCACCGGGACACCCAGCACAGATACGCAGTATTTT
TRBV2	TRBJ1-1	TRBD1	NA	CASSGQGRNTEAFF	TGTGCCAGCAGCGGACAGGGGAGGAACACTGAAGCTTTCTTT
TRBV5-1	TRBJ2-5	NA	NA	CASSSTLETQYF	TGCGCCAGCAGCTCGACCCTAGAGACCCAGTACTTC
TRBV7-7	TRBJ2-2	NA	once	CASSPRGGFTGELFF	TGTGCTAGCAGCCCTCGAGGGGGTTTCACCGGGGAGCTGTTTTTT
TRBV6-5	TRBJ2-5	NA	few	CASSEPSGHQYF	TGTGCCAGCAGTGAACCGTCGGGACACCAGTACTTC
TRBV30	TRBJ2-5	NA	NA	CAWSPGPLLRAQYF	TGTGCCTGGAGCCCGGGACCACTACTTAGGGCCCAGTACTTC
TRBV7-9	TRBJ1-2	TRBD1	few	CASGTGAGNGYTF	TGTGCCAGCGGTACAGGGGCGGGGAATGGCTACACCTTC
TRBV6-6	TRBJ2-3	NA	NA	CASSHRDTTDTQYF	TGTGCCAGCAGTCACCGGGACACCACAGATACGCAGTATTTT
TRBV4-1	TRBJ2-7	TRBD2	few	CASSQGRAGVLLGYEQYF	TGCGCCAGCAGCCAAGGGAGAGCGGGGGTCCTCTTGGGGTACGAGCAGTACTTC
TRBV14	TRBJ2-3	NA	NA	CASSRGGLRDKDTQYF	TGTGCCAGCAGCCGCGGAGGATTACGGGACAAAGATACGCAGTATTTT
TRBV10-3	TRBJ2-7	NA	few	CAISDSYEQYF	TGTGCCATCAGTGACTCCTACGAGCAGTACTTC
TRBV18	TRBJ1-1	NA	few	CASSPPGTVHTEAFF	TGTGCCAGCTCACCACCGGGGACGGTCCACACTGAAGCTTTCTTT
TRBV27	TRBJ1-4	NA	NA	CASSGWGGNEKLFF	TGTGCCAGCAGCGGCTGGGGAGGGAATGAAAAACTGTTTTTT
TRBV9	TRBJ1-5	TRBD1	NA	CASSPDREDQPQHF	TGTGCCAGCAGCCCGGACAGGGAGGATCAGCCCCAGCATTTT
TRBV7-2	TRBJ1-1	NA	NA	CASSLAQGWDTEAFF	TGTGCCAGCAGCTTAGCGCAGGGGTGGGACACTGAAGCTTTCTTT
TRBV5-4	TRBJ2-7	TRBD1	NA	CASSSTGGLTIFPYEQYF	TGTGCCAGCAGCTCCACAGGGGGCTTGACTATCTTTCCCTACGAGCAGTACTTC
TRBV13	TRBJ1-1	TRBD1	few	CAIRQGPTEAFF	TGTGCCATACGACAGGGTCCCACTGAAGCTTTCTTT
TRBV4-2	TRBJ2-7	TRBD2	few	CASSQASGGQQYF	TGTGCCAGCAGCCAAGCCTCGGGGGGTCAGCAGTACTTC
TRBV5-1	TRBJ2-7	NA	NA	CASSRQERPYEQYF	TGCGCCAGCAGCCGACAGGAAAGACCTTACGAGCAGTACTTC
TRBV4-2	TRBJ2-3	TRBD2	NA	CASSRTSGDPDTQYF	TGTGCCAGCAGCCGGACTAGCGGAGATCCAGATACGCAGTATTTT
TRBV27	TRBJ1-6	TRBD1	few	CASSLDRVDSPLHF	TGTGCCAGCAGTTTAGACAGGGTAGATTCACCCCTCCACTTT
TRBV7-2	TRBJ2-1	TRBD2	NA	CASSPRLAGAPGQFF	TGTGCCAGCAGCCCACGACTAGCGGGGGCACCGGGGCAGTTCTTC
TRBV10-2	TRBJ2-7	NA	few	CASSELNSYEQYF	TGCGCCAGCAGTGAACTCAATTCCTACGAGCAGTACTTC